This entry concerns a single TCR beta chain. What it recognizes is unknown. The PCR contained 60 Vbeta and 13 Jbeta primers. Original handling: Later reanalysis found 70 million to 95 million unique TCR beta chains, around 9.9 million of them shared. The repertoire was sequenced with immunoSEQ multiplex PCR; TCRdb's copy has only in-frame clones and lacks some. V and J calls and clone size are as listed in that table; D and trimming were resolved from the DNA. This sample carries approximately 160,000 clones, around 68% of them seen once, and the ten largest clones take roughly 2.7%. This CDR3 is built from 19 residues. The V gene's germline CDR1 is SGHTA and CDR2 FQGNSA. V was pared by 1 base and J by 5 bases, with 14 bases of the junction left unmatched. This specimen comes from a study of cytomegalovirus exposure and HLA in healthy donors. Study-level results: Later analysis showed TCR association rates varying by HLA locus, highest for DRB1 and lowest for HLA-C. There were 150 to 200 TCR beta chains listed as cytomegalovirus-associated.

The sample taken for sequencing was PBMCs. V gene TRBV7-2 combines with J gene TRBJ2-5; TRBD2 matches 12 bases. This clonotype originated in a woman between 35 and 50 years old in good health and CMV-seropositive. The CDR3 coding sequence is TGTGCCAGCAGCTTAGGATACGCCTCGGCTAGCGGGGGGGTGGAGACCCAGTACTTC. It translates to CASSLGYASASGGVETQYF.